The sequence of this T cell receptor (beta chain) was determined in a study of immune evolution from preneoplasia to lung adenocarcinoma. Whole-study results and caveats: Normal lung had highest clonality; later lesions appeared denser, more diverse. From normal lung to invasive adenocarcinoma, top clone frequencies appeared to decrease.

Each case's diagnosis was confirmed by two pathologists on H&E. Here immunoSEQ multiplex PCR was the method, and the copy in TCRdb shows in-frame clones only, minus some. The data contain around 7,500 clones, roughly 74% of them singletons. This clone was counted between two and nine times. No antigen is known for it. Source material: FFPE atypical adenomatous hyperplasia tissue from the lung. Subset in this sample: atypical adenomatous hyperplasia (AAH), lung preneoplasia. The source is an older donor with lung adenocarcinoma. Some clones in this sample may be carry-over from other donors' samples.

CDR3 sequence reads: CASSQDLARSSYEQYF. CDR3 in DNA: TGTGCCAGCAGCCAAGATCTGGCGAGGAGCTCCTACGAGCAGTACTTC. This chain links TRBV4-2 with TRBJ2-7, with unresolved D. Per germline, CDR1 LGHNA and CDR2 YNFKEQ. The CDR3 totals 16 residues. V lost 0 bases and J lost 0, with 12 bases in between.